This TCR beta chain was identified during a study of cytomegalovirus exposure and HLA in healthy donors (dated by TCRdb to the late 2010s). In the study overall: An earlier analysis of 587 of the donors reported 276 Gb of sequence data and more than 90 million unique TCR beta sequences from about 179 million T cells. The study combined high-throughput TCR immunosequencing, statistical association of individual TCRs with disease status, and machine learning to predict cytomegalovirus infection status. In the later analysis, no new phenotypic data were used to find candidate immune exposures; instead, reliance was placed on TCR beta sequences and their occurrence across donors. The study was designed to test whether signatures of past pathogen exposure could be identified by cataloging public T cell receptors. On average, 235,054 unique TCR beta nucleotide sequences were sequenced per donor among about 400 genotyped donors of the cohort, with 15% to 20% of those sequences being non-productive. Alongside the repertoire data, information on donor age, sex, ethnicity and CMV serostatus was compiled. The study profiled the T cell repertoires of under 850 subjects by immunosequencing and related them to cytomegalovirus serostatus. An early release covering approximately 600 HLA-typed donors comprised roughly 300 gigabases of sequencing data and around 80 million unique TCR sequences. In an earlier analysis of about 590 of the donors, high-throughput TCR beta sequencing was used to judge whether each TCR beta V gene segment behaved as functional or pseudogenic. Among the roughly 400 genotyped donors, approximately 77% belonged to the genetic ancestry cluster associated with self-reported Caucasian donors. The number of donors typed differed by locus, with about 620-630 for A, B, C, DRB1 and DQB1, approximately 500 for DQA1, 600 to 610 for DPA1, and some 440 for DPB1. In a later analysis, previously published TCR beta repertoires from 500 to 750 donors were re-analyzed and high-resolution HLA genotyping was added so that TCR occurrence patterns could be studied. HLA typing covered class I and class II loci at four-digit resolution. Roughly five DR-DQ haplotypes were handled as single units for association and clustering because linkage in the cohort was strong. In addition to the first cohort of around 670 subjects, a separate validation cohort of 120 different subjects was used. All discovery cohort repertoires had been generated using a single sequencing platform. A later genetic analysis took genome-wide SNP genotypes for about 55% of the roughly 700 donors and used that subset as a discovery cohort. The paper as a whole reports these results and caveats: A later analysis found that TCR association rates varied across HLA loci, with DRB1 alleles showing the most associated TCRs and HLA-C alleles the fewest. At a false discovery rate of 0.05, a later analysis linked fewer than 20,000 TCR beta sequences to specific HLA alleles. In a later analysis, most CMV-associated TCR beta chains were found to appear HLA-restricted, with HLA associations seemingly driven largely by CMV exposure. A further reported finding was that TCR beta sequences accurately predicted the HLA-A and HLA-B alleles for most subjects in the first cohort. A cluster of highly shared sequence variants was judged likely to represent a technical artifact of the sequencing pipeline. In vitro tests confirmed that a few of the cytomegalovirus-associated TCR beta chains recognize cytomegalovirus antigens. Because the 87-base-pair reads could not distinguish some IMGT-functional V segments, including TRBV6-2 and TRBV6-3, those segments were excluded. In this cohort, only TCR beta chains were sequenced, and detectable features were limited by the absence of alpha or paired-chain data. Because counts were too low, around 18 rarely observed V segments, including chromosome 9 orphons, were left out of the earlier analysis of a few hundred of the donors. Broadly in line with IMGT annotations, most TCR beta V segments showed up in productive rearrangements about 87% or about 30% of the time in an earlier analysis of roughly 590 of the donors. Because some donors lacked HLA typing at each locus, the association tests relied only on the typed subset. The study gave a list of more than 150 TCR beta chains associated with cytomegalovirus. Assigning TCR associations to individual alleles was difficult when HLA alleles, especially DR and DQ, strongly co-occurred. A later analysis found that HLA-associated TCR beta chains were more clonally expanded and had lower generation probabilities than equally common non-associated chains. The presence/absence analyses assumed that sequencing depth was roughly uniform across donors, and that assumption may not be true. An association between a missense DCLRE1C variant and V-gene and J-gene trimming of TCR beta chains was found in a later genetic analysis and replicated in an independent cohort. Several of the top co-occurrence clusters appeared to be linked to parvovirus B19, influenza, CMV and Epstein-Barr virus, according to a later analysis. Across donors, most TCR sequences were observed very rarely, whereas some public TCRs were present in many individuals. Compared with the approximately 710-donor mean, donors in an Asian-associated ancestry cluster had fewer N-insertions in productive TCRs, according to a later genetic analysis. The classifier was reported to diagnose cytomegalovirus status with high specificity and sensitivity in both the original cohort and the validation cohort. According to the authors, the approach could potentially be generalized to other disease states and immunological phenotypes. Linkage disequilibrium might explain the correlated functional status among segregating V segments, but an unknown experimental factor could not be ruled out. CMV serostatus was the only immune exposure information available for the cohort.

As for this clone: Its cognate antigen has yet to be identified. Nothing much larger sits one base from this clone, and base qualities are not available.

The library was prepared using the immunoSEQ multiplex PCR assay. For the multiplex PCR, a mixture combining 60 forward primers for TCR Vbeta segments and 13 reverse primers for TCR Jbeta segments was used. A multiplex PCR assay on genomic DNA amplified the CDR3 region of rearranged TCR beta genes. Amplified TCR beta libraries were sequenced as 87-base-pair reads on the Illumina HiSeq System. The paper's processing steps were these. Across the 700 or so repertoires, a later analysis counted roughly 77 million unique TCR beta chains, some 11 million of which were shared by at least two donors. A nearest-neighbor algorithm error-corrected the raw reads and collapsed the reads into unique sequences, merging closely related sequences to remove PCR and sequencing errors. V, D and J gene segments were assigned by aligning CDR3 sequences to IMGT reference sequences. For a sequence to be retained, at least a six-nucleotide match to both a V gene segment and a J gene segment was required. Rearrangements were called productive when the CDR3 lacked stop codons and stayed in frame with V and J; all others were non-productive. Following IMGT convention, CDR3 was defined as the stretch from the second conserved V-encoded cysteine to the conserved J-encoded phenylalanine. The earlier analysis of about 570 of the donors excluded any sequence lacking an unambiguous match to a single V gene segment. In an earlier analysis of roughly 600 of the donors, a V segment was called functional when productive rearrangements were above 56.7%, and segregating when the standard deviation between donors exceeded 5%. A statistical classification framework was built for diagnosing cytomegalovirus status from the catalog of TCR beta chain sequences. V and J gene assignment, in a later analysis, came from comparing TCR nucleotide sequences with IMGT/GENE-DB human TR gene sequences. In a later analysis, CDR3 sequences and most-parsimonious VDJ recombination scenarios were assigned using the TCRdist pipeline. In a later analysis, each TCR beta chain was defined by its CDR3 amino acid sequence together with its V-gene family, and reads lacking a unique V-gene family were excluded. As a way to deal with suspected cross-contamination and a sequencing artifact, a later analysis dropped 450 to 600 nucleotide sequences that were highly shared and had low generation probability. In a later analysis, a clonal expansion index was calculated for each public chain from normalized within-repertoire ranks of inferred template counts. In a later analysis, generation probabilities were computed with a VDJ recombination model fitted to out-of-frame rearrangements, and the resulting probabilities were checked against IGoR. Hypergeometric tests were used in a later analysis to score TCR-TCR, TCR-HLA and TCR-CMV co-occurrence, with a repertoire-size bias correction applied to the TCR pairs. To estimate false discovery rates, a later analysis permuted the HLA or CMV assignments 20 times. In a later analysis, co-occurring TCRs were grouped using DBSCAN, with TCRdist sequence similarity added in when clustering inside HLA-allele-positive subsets. Co-occurrence clustering excluded repertoires with fewer than 30,000 or more than 120,000 public chains, plus five with anomalous nucleotide sharing. This immuneACCESS table, as held by TCRdb, lists in-frame sequences with V and J called but not all clones. Of the missing ones, under half trace to an unresolved V gene in checked studies; the others have no known cause. Clone size and V and J calls were adopted from that table, with D and trimming inferred from the DNA. The sample contains approximately 100,000 clones, 55% to 80% of them found a single time. Jointly, the top ten make up 1.2% of the sample.

The cohort consisted of 670 or so healthy bone marrow donors. Cohort members were all nominally healthy when sampled, although unrecorded immune exposures were likely present. The donor was CMV seronegative and belonged to the group of roughly 330 seronegative cohort members. Each donor provided a peripheral blood sample, and peripheral blood mononuclear cells were used for TCR beta sequencing. Genomic DNA extraction from the blood cell samples was performed with the Qiagen DNeasy Blood Extraction Kit. At the junction V is shortened by 10 bases and J by 3 bases, with 13 bases in between. The CDR3 starts with the cysteine, ends with the phenylalanine, and has 13 residues. CDR3 DNA is the only sequence kept; it has 39 bases, read in frame from the first base. Reading the germline V gene gives CDR1 ENHRY and CDR2 SYGVKD.

This sequence was found in a female donor in good health and CMV-seronegative. Sequenced input: PBMCs. Recombination joined TRBV10-3 with TRBJ1-5, with the D gene not clear enough to name. CDR3 sequence: CATSVEDNQPQHF. The sequenced DNA is TGTGCCACAAGTGTGGAGGACAATCAGCCCCAGCATTTT.